This TCR beta chain was sequenced for a study of Graves' ophthalmopathy and Graves' hyperthyroidism. Amplification of TCR beta CDR3 regions used RNA transcripts. HTBI primers primed a first-round RT-PCR, and a second-round multiplex PCR followed. Each CDR3 protein is one row after TCRdb ran MiXCR on the multiplex PCR reads. The repertoire holds some 210,000 distinct CDR3 sequences, just under 30% seen once, with 8.5% to 9.5% in the top ten. The sample holds many counts of this clonotype. This CDR3 is 16 amino acids long. Germline V gene sequence: CDR1 MNHEY, CDR2 SMNVEV (reference sequence). Trimming removed 6 bases from V and 0 bases from J; junction bases left unmatched: 6.

The V and J genes are TRBV27 and TRBJ2-5, with TRBD2 identical over 11 bases. Sequencing input: peripheral blood. The clonotype was recovered from a man in his fifties or sixties with Graves' ophthalmopathy. The chain's CDR3 is CASSLRLAGHQETQYF. CDR3 in DNA: TGTGCCAGCAGCCTCCGACTAGCGGGGCACCAAGAGACCCAGTACTTC.